This TCR beta chain was documented in a study of blood T cell repertoires in COVID-19. Original handling: Reference gene primer amplification gave estimated nucleated cell counts. Assay: immunoSEQ multiplex PCR; the TCRdb copy retains only in-frame clones and omits some. V and J calls and clone size are as listed in that table; D and trimming were resolved from the DNA. The data contain about 240,000 clones, 75% to 90% of them singletons. Germline trimming cut 5 bases from V and 6 bases from J; bases unmatched to any gene: 9. From germline, CDR1 is SEHNR and CDR2 FQNEAQ (reference sequence). The CDR3 loop spans 16 amino acids. Participant age was roughly 18 to 90 years, and participants resided in 25 or so US areas. Clinical histories supplied by participants themselves formed the basis of cohort assignment.

The TCR sequence derives from a woman between 40 and 55 years old with acute COVID-19. Material: PBMCs or T cells enriched from blood (not recorded which). The chain recombines TRBV7-9 with TRBJ2-4; 11 nucleotides match TRBD2. DNA of the CDR3: TGTGCCAGCAGCATATCTAGCGGGAGGTCGAGAAACATTCAGTACTTC. Protein product: CASSISSGRSRNIQYF.